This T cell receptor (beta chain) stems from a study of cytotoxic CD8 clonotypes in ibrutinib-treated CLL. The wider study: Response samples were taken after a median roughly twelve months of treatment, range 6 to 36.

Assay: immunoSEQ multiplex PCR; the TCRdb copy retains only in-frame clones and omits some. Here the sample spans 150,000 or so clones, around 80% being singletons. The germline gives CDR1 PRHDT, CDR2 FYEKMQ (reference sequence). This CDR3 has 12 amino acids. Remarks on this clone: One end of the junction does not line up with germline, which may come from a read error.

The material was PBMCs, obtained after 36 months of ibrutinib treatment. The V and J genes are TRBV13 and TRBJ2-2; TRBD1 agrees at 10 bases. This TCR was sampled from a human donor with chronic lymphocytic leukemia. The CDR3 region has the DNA TGTGCCAGCAGCCTAGGACAGGGGGGCTGGTTTTTT. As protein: CASSLGQGGWFF.